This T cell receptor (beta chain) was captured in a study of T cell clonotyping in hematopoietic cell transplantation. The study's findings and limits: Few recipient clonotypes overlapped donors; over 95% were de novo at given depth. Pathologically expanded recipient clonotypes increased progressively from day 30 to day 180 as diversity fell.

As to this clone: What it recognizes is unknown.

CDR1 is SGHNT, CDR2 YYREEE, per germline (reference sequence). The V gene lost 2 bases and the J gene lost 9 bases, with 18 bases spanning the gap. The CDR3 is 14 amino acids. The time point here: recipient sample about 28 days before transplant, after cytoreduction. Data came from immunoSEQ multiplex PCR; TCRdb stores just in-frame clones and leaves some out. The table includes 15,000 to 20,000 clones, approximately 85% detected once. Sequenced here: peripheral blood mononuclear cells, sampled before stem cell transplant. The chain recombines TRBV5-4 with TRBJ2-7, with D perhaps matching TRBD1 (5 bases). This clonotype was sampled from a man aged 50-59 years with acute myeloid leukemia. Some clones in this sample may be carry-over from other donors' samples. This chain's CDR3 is CASSLTGDGLGQYF. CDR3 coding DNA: TGTGCCAGCAGCTTAACAGGAGACGGGCTCGGGCAGTACTTC.